Listed here is a single T cell receptor beta chain. This entry belongs to a study of blood T cell repertoires in COVID-19. Study information: Sites in the United States, Italy and Spain provided acute and convalescent COVID-19 samples. The analysed material was cDNA or gDNA that came from T cells, B-cell-depleted T cells, or PBMCs.

Trimming left V 2 bases short and J 4 bases short, with 9 bases between. The CDR3 has 13 amino acids. Authors' analysis steps: By means of reference gene primer amplification, nucleated cell counts were estimated. Using immunoSEQ multiplex PCR, the repertoire was profiled, and TCRdb retains in-frame clones only, with some absent. The DNA gave D and trimming, while V, J and clone size come from that table. The sample has fewer than 250,000 clones, more than 85% seen once. The source of this sequence is a man in his forties with acute or convalescent COVID-19. Material for sequencing was peripheral blood. The chain has TRBV12-3 or TRBV12-4 and TRBJ2-7; D gene unclear. The CDR3 reads CASSLLRQYEQYF. Written as DNA, the CDR3 is TGTGCCAGCAGTTTATTGCGACAATACGAGCAGTACTTC.